Only a few counts were recorded for the clone carrying this T cell receptor (beta chain). Antigen unknown. Clones were sequenced by immunoSEQ multiplex PCR, and TCRdb holds only the in-frame ones, with some missing. The data hold about 62,000 clones, with more than 65% observed a single time. The sample comes from a study of OX40 agonist ivuxolimab in advanced cancers. About the research overall: The drug used for patients, ivuxolimab, was an agonistic anti-OX40 (CD134) antibody. Study-level results: In the 0.1-3.0 mg/kg groups, partial responders showed among the lowest expansion. Dose levels from 0.1 to 3.0 mg/kg saw CD4+ and CD8+ blood T cells expand clonally by week 6.

Autoimmune disease history or systemic immunosuppression disqualified patients. This specimen was CD4+ or CD8+ T cells sorted from blood, taken in a trial of the OX40 agonist ivuxolimab. The clonotype was recovered from an adult with an advanced solid tumor such as melanoma, head and neck, liver or kidney cancer.

The CDR3 here is CASSWALAGVYEQYF. DNA for the CDR3: TGTGCCAGCAGTTGGGCACTAGCGGGAGTTTACGAGCAGTACTTC. The chain recombines TRBV27 with TRBJ2-7; 11 positions agree with TRBD2. J was trimmed by 4 bases and V by 4 bases; bases with no gene match: 6. Germline V gene data show CDR1 as MNHEY and CDR2 as SMNVEV (reference sequence). The CDR3 consists of 15 residues.